Following are 28 T cell receptor beta chains from one sample sequenced in a study of persistence of HIV-infected CD4 T cells. The antigens of these receptors remain unknown. The libraries were made with immunoSEQ version 4 in survey mode. Measured with immunoSEQ multiplex PCR; TCRdb has only the in-frame clones, and not every one. The table records some 49,000 clones, 85% to 90% of them present only once. Cells were stimulated nonspecifically with anti-CD3/anti-CD28 magnetic beads. Sorting of responding CD4+ T cells relied on upregulated CD40 ligand together with CD69. The specimen was CD4+ T cells sorted from PBMCs after approximately 18-hour stimulation, collected from a patient who received antiretroviral therapy. These TCRs come from an adult woman with HIV who was CMV-seropositive.

Of note for this clone: At one end, the junction sequence differs from germline, possibly due to a read error. The chain links TRBV28 to TRBJ1-1; D ambiguous. Germline V gene data show CDR1 as MDHEN and CDR2 as SYDVKM. The CDR3 runs to 10 residues. The CDR3 DNA follows: TGTGCCAGCAGTCCCCGGTCTGAGGAATTT. Protein: CASSPRSEEF.

The sample holds one count of this clone. This chain links TRBV6-6 with TRBJ1-5; D perhaps matches TRBD1 (5 bases). In germline, CDR1 is MNHNY, CDR2 SVGAGI (reference sequence). CDR3 size: 16 residues. V dropped 2 bases and J dropped 0 bases, with 11 bases sitting between them. The CDR3 spells CASSYRQSSSNQPQHF. In DNA form, the CDR3 reads TGTGCCAGCAGTTACCGACAGAGTTCTAGCAATCAGCCCCAGCATTTT.

This sequence joins TRBV5-1 and TRBJ2-2, with D unresolved. V was pared by 3 bases and J by 8 bases, with 17 bases between. CDR3 length: 15 amino acids. Germline loops: CDR1 SGHRS, CDR2 YFSETQ. The CDR3 loop reads CASSSSPGHGGELFF. The CDR3 DNA reads as TGCGCCAGCAGCTCTTCACCCGGGCATGGGGGGGAGCTGTTTTTT.

This chain links TRBV27 with TRBJ2-1; D could derive from TRBD1 or TRBD2 (5 bases each). Per the germline V gene, CDR1 is MNHEY and CDR2 is SMNVEV (reference sequence). There are 15 residues in the CDR3. V lost 1 base and J 5 bases, leaving 12 bases between the germline ends. CDR3 region: CASSLLGRGNNEQFF. As DNA, the CDR3 is TGTGCCAGCAGTTTATTGGGACGAGGTAACAATGAGCAGTTCTTC.

J is TRBJ2-7 and V is TRBV9, with D possibly TRBD1 on 6 matching bases. The CDR3 is 15 residues long. Trimming removed 0 bases at V and 3 bases at J, with 13 bases between. The germline V gene has CDR1 SGDLS and CDR2 YYNGEE. The CDR3 DNA sequence: TGTGCCAGCAGCGTAGCTGGGACATCAAACTACGAGCAGTACTTC. Translation: CASSVAGTSNYEQYF.

V usage is TRBV5-1 and J usage is TRBJ1-1; 8 bases fit TRBD1. With V trimmed by 2 bases and J by 5 bases, 11 bases remained unmatched. The length of the CDR3 is 16 residues. Per the germline V gene, CDR1 is SGHRS and CDR2 is YFSETQ. CDR3 nucleotide sequence: TGCGCCAGCAGCTTTTCGGCAGGGGGCTTAGGGACTGAAGCTTTCTTT. Its protein product is CASSFSAGGLGTEAFF. Full variable domain (outside the CDR3, taken from reference TRBV5-1 and TRBJ1-1): KAGVTQTPRYLIKTRGQQVTLSCSPISGHRSVSWYQQTPGQGLQFLFEYFSETQRNKGNFPGRFSGRQFSNSRSEMNVSTLELGDSALYLCASSFSAGGLGTEAFFGQGTRLTVV.

The chain uses TRBV2 and TRBJ1-1; D gene ambiguous. Germline CDR1 is SNHLY and CDR2 is FYNNEI. Trimming pared 7 bases from V and 0 bases from J, leaving 6 bases between. The CDR3 has 12 residues. In DNA, the CDR3 is TGTGCCAGCAAAGTGATGAACACTGAAGCTTTCTTT. It specifies CASKVMNTEAFF.

This clone was detected once. The rearrangement links TRBV2 to TRBJ2-1; D remains ambiguous. Trimming took 9 bases from V and 7 from J, leaving 10 bases between them. CDR1 SNHLY and CDR2 FYNNEI come from the germline V gene. The CDR3 contains 11 residues. The CDR3 is CASGIKNEQFF. CDR3 nucleotides: TGTGCCAGTGGGATAAAGAATGAGCAGTTCTTC.

This rearrangement joins TRBV20-1 to TRBJ1-2, with D tentatively TRBD1 (5 bases). V lost 3 bases to trimming and J lost 4 bases, with 12 bases between them. The germline V gene encodes CDR1 DFQATT and CDR2 SNEGSKA (reference sequence). The length of the CDR3 is 13 residues. Written as DNA, the CDR3 is TGCAGTGCTAGTCAGGGTTTGGGCTATGGCTACACCTTC. As protein: CSASQGLGYGYTF.

The chain joins TRBV28 to TRBJ2-7; D call uncertain. The germline V gene encodes CDR1 MDHEN and CDR2 SYDVKM. CDR3 length: 12 amino acids. V lost 8 bases and J 6 bases, leaving 14 bases between the germline ends. As DNA, the CDR3 is TGTGCCAGCTCCGAAATACGCGGCGAGCAGTACTTC. Encoded protein: CASSEIRGEQYF.

CDR3 nucleotide sequence: TGTGCCAGCAGTGAAGGTGGCAGCCATGGCTACACCTTC. Translation gives CASSEGGSHGYTF. The chain employs TRBV6-1 and TRBJ1-2; D call uncertain. The CDR3 is 13 residues long. V shed 1 base and J shed 6 bases, with 9 bases lying between them. In germline, CDR1 is MNHNS, CDR2 SASEGT.

The chain is built from TRBV5-1 and TRBJ2-1; weak D call: TRBD1 (6 bases). CDR1 is SGHRS and CDR2 is YFSETQ in the germline V gene. The CDR3 is made up of 15 amino acids. Trimming took off 3 bases at V and 3 bases at J, with 13 bases between the two ends. CDR3 DNA sequence: TGCGCCAGCAGCTCACAGGGCAGCGACTACAATGAGCAGTTCTTC. Protein sequence: CASSSQGSDYNEQFF.

CDR3 residues: CASSYTPDSEAFF. The CDR3 DNA follows: TGTGCCAGCAGTTACACCCCTGATAGTGAAGCTTTCTTT. The chain has TRBV6-2 or TRBV6-3 and TRBJ1-1; no clear D gene. Trimming stripped 2 bases from V and 7 bases from J, with 11 bases between. The CDR3 has 13 amino acids. The germline V gene has CDR1 MNHEY and CDR2 SVGEGT.

The chain is built from TRBV5-8 and TRBJ2-1; 13 nucleotides align to TRBD2. J lost 1 base, V lost 4 bases, and 5 bases had no gene match. This CDR3 contains 17 residues. Germline loops: CDR1 SGHTS, CDR2 YDEGEE. The CDR3 region has the DNA TGTGCCAGCAGCCTGACTAGCGGGGGGCTATCCTACAATGAGCAGTTCTTC. This codes for CASSLTSGGLSYNEQFF.

This clone appeared a single time. V usage is TRBV4-3 and J usage is TRBJ1-1, with no clear D. In germline, CDR1 is LGHNA, CDR2 YSLEER. V lost 4 bases and J 2 bases, leaving 14 bases between the germline ends. CDR3 length: 15 residues. CDR3 loop: CASSRGSGVNTEAFF. CDR3 DNA: TGCGCCAGCAGCCGCGGGAGTGGCGTTAACACTGAAGCTTTCTTT.

This clone was seen a single time. V and J are TRBV5-3 and TRBJ1-6, with D maybe TRBD1 (6 bases). TRBV5-3 is given ORF status, its function remaining uncertain. This CDR3 is built from 16 residues. V was shortened by 0 bases and J by 1 base, with 8 bases between the two germline ends. The CDR3 sequence is CARSLGGPSYNSPLHF. The DNA of the CDR3 is TGTGCCAGAAGCTTGGGGGGGCCATCCTATAATTCACCCCTCCACTTT.

The rearrangement joins TRBV30 to TRBJ2-1, with 7 bases lining up with TRBD1. V lost 1 base to trimming and J lost 0 bases; unmatched junction nucleotides: 0. CDR1 GTSNPN and CDR2 SVGIG come from the germline V gene (reference sequence). The CDR3 loop spans 14 amino acids. The CDR3 sequence is CAWSEGASYNEQFF. The CDR3 nucleotides are TGTGCCTGGAGTGAGGGGGCCTCCTACAATGAGCAGTTCTTC.

As DNA, the CDR3 is TGTGCCAGCAGAAGAACAGGGGGGGAGGATACGCAGTATTTT. This codes for CASRRTGGEDTQYF. This chain joins TRBV27 and TRBJ2-3; tentative D call: TRBD1 (8 bases). This CDR3 is 14 amino acids long. Germline V CDR1 and CDR2: MNHEY, SMNVEV (reference sequence). Trimming took 6 bases from V and 6 from J, leaving 16 bases between them.

This sequence joins TRBV7-2 and TRBJ2-7; 7 bases match TRBD1. J gave up 5 bases and V 5 bases, and 9 bases lay outside the gene matches. Per the germline V gene, CDR1 is SGHTA and CDR2 is FQGNSA. This CDR3 has 14 amino acids. The CDR3: CASSPARRGNEQYF. CDR3 nucleotide sequence: TGTGCCAGCAGCCCCGCCCGCAGGGGGAACGAGCAGTACTTC.

CDR3 sequence (DNA): TGTGCCAGCAGCTCGCGGACAGGGGGGTACACTGAAGCTTTCTTT. Translating gives CASSSRTGGYTEAFF. The chain has TRBV11-3 and TRBJ1-1; 10 bases line up with TRBD1. The CDR3 runs to 15 residues. V was clipped by 4 bases and J by 3 bases; unmatched bases: 5. Germline V gives CDR1 SGHNT, CDR2 YENEEA.

The chain uses TRBV15 and TRBJ1-4, with a tentative D call TRBD1 (5 bases). The CDR3 extends over 15 amino acids. CDR1 is LNHNV, CDR2 YYDKDF, per germline (reference sequence). Between the trimmed V and J ends, which lost 0 bases and 2 bases, there was a span of 7 bases. In nucleotides, the CDR3 is TGTGCCACCAGCAGAGATAGACAGACTAATGAAAAACTGTTTTTT. It specifies CATSRDRQTNEKLFF.

This clone appeared once. This chain connects TRBV19 to TRBJ2-3; D remains ambiguous. Trimming cost V 4 bases and J 3 bases, with 5 bases left between them. CDR3 length: 12 amino acids. Germline CDR1 is LNHDA and CDR2 is SQIVND (reference sequence). CDR3 sequence: CASSRGTDTQYF. DNA of the CDR3: TGTGCCAGTAGTAGGGGAACAGATACGCAGTATTTT. Full variable domain (remainder filled in from reference TRBV19 and TRBJ2-3): DGGITQSPKYLFRKEGQNVTLSCEQNLNHDAMYWYRQDPGQGLRLIYYSQIVNDFQKGDIAEGYSVSREKKESFPLTVTSAQKNPTAFYLCASSRGTDTQYFGPGTRLTVL.

The V call is TRBV21-1, the J call TRBJ1-1; TRBD1, the table's D call, lacks a check against the DNA. TRBV21-1 is recorded as a pseudogene. The CDR3 consists of 15 residues. The CDR3 bases are TGTGCCAGCAGCAAAGTCCCAGGGGTGAACACTGAAGCTTTCTTT. Its translation: CASSKVPGVNTEAFF.

The chain links TRBV7-2 to TRBJ1-2, with D maybe TRBD1 (6 bases). Germline V gene lookup returns CDR1 SGHTA and CDR2 FQGNSA. Between the trimmed V and J ends, which lost 5 bases and 7 bases, there was a span of 17 bases. The CDR3 covers 14 residues. DNA for the CDR3: TGTGCCAGCAGCCACACAGGGAGGAATGGTGGCTACACCTTC. Amino acids: CASSHTGRNGGYTF. Complete variable domain (other parts from reference TRBV7-2 and TRBJ1-2): GAGVSQSPSNKVTEKGKDVELRCDPISGHTALYWYRQSLGQGLEFLIYFQGNSAPDKSGLPSDRFSAERTGGSVSTLTIQRTQQEDSAVYLCASSHTGRNGGYTFGSGTRLTVV.

This chain uses TRBV14 with TRBJ2-1; TRBD2 matches at 14 bases. Germline V gives CDR1 SGHDN, CDR2 FVKESK. V dropped 0 bases and J dropped 0; count of bases not matched to a gene: 7. The CDR3 covers 20 residues. This CDR3 reads CASSQDGLAGGSLSYNEQFF. The CDR3 nucleotides are TGTGCCAGCAGCCAAGACGGACTAGCGGGAGGCTCCCTCTCCTACAATGAGCAGTTCTTC.

V gene TRBV7-2 combines with J gene TRBJ1-3, with D possibly being TRBD1 (5 bases). Germline-derived CDR1 and CDR2 are SGHTA and FQGNSA. Trimming stripped 1 base from V and 2 bases from J, with 9 bases between. The CDR3 runs 15 residues. The CDR3: CASSLVGDTGNTIYF. CDR3 nucleotides: TGTGCCAGCAGCTTAGTGGGGGATACTGGAAACACCATATATTTT.

The gene calls are TRBV7-2 and TRBJ2-7; D possibly corresponds to TRBD1 (6 bases). V lost 1 base, J lost 5 bases, and 15 bases lay in between. Germline assignment: CDR1 SGHTA and CDR2 FQGNSA. The CDR3 has 15 amino acids. The CDR3 here is CASSLEASGAHEQYF. The CDR3 DNA follows: TGTGCCAGCAGCTTAGAGGCGTCAGGGGCCCACGAGCAGTACTTC.

V is TRBV27 and J is TRBJ2-5; 7 positions agree with TRBD2. CDR1 is MNHEY and CDR2 is SMNVEV in the germline V gene (reference sequence). The CDR3 contains 15 residues. With V trimmed by 5 bases and J by 5 bases, 11 bases remained unmatched. The CDR3 is CASSPSELGGETQYF. In DNA, the CDR3 is TGTGCCAGCAGTCCAAGCGAACTGGGGGGGGAGACCCAGTACTTC.